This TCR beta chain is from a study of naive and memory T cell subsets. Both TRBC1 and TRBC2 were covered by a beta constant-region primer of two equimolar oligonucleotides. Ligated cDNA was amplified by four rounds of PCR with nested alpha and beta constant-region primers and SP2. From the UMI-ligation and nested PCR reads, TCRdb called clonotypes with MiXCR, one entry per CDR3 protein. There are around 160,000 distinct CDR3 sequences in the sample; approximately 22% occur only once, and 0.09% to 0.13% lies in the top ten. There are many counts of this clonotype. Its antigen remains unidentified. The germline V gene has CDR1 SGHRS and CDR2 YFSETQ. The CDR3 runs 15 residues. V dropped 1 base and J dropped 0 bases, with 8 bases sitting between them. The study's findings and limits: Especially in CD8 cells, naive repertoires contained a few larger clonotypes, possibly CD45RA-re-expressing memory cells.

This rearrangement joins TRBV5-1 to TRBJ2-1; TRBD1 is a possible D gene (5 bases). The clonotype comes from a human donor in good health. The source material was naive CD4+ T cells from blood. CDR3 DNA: TGCGCCAGCAGCTTGAATCAGGGCTCCTACAATGAGCAGTTCTTC. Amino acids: CASSLNQGSYNEQFF.